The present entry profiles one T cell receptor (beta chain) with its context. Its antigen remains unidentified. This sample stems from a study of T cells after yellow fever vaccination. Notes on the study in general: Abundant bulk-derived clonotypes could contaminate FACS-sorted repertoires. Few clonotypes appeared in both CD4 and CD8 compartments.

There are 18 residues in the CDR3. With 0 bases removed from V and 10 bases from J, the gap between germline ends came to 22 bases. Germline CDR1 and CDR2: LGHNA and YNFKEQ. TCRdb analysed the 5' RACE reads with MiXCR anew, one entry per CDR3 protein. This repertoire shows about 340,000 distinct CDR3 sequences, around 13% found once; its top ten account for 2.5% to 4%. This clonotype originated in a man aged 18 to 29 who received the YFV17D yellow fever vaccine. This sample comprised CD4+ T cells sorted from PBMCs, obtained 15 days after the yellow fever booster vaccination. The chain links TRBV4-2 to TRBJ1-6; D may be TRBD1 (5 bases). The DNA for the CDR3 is TGTGCCAGCAGCCAAGATTCGTTTACGGATCGCCGGGGCTCACCCCTCCACTTT. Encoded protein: CASSQDSFTDRRGSPLHF.